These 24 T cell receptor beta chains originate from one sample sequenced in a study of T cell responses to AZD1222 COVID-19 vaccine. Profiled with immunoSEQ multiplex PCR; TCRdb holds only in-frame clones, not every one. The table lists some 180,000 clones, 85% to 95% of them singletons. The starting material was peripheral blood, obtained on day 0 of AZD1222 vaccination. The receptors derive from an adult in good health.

The CDR3 sequence is CASTWGSQPQHF. The CDR3 bases are TGTGCCAGTACGTGGGGGAGCCAGCCCCAGCATTTT. The chain employs TRBV19 and TRBJ1-5; D is possibly TRBD1 (5 bases). The CDR3 consists of 12 residues. V was cut by 7 bases and J by 7 bases, with 11 bases left in between. The germline V gene has CDR1 LNHDA and CDR2 SQIVND (reference sequence).

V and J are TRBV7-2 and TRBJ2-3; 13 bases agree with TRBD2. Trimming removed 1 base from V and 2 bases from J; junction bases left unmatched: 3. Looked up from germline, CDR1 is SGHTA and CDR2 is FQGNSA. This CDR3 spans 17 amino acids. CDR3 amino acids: CASSLVGLAGNTDTQYF. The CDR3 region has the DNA TGTGCCAGCAGCTTAGTGGGACTAGCGGGGAACACAGATACGCAGTATTTT.

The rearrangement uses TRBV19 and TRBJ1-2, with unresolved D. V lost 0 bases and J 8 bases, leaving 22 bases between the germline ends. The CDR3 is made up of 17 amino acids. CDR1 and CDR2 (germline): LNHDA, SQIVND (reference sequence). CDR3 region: CASSIDRAAKGMEGYTF. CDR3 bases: TGTGCCAGTAGTATAGATCGAGCGGCAAAAGGAATGGAGGGCTACACCTTC.

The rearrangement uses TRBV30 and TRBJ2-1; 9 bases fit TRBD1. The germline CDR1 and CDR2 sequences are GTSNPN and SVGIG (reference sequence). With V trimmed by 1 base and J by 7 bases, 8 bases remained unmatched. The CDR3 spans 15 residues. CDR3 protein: CAWSARDRDSNEQFF. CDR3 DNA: TGTGCCTGGAGTGCCCGGGACAGGGACAGTAATGAGCAGTTCTTC.

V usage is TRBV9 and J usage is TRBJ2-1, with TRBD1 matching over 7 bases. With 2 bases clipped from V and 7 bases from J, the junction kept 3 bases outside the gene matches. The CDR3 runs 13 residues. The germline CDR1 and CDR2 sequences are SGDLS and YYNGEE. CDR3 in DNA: TGTGCCAGCAGCGTTATGACAGGGAATGAGCAGTTCTTC. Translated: CASSVMTGNEQFF.

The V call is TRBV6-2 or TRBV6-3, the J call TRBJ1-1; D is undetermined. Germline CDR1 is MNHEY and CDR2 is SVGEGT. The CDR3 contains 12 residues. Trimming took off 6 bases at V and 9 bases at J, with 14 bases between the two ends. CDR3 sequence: CASSSVSGKAFF. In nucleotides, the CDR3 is TGTGCCAGCAGCTCCGTATCGGGAAAAGCTTTCTTT.

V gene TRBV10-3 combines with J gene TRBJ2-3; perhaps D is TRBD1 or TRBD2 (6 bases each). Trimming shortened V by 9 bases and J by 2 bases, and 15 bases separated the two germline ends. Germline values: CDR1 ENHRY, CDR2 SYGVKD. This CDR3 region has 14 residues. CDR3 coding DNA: TGTGCCATGGGGCCCGGGGGCCACACAGATACGCAGTATTTT. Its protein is CAMGPGGHTDTQYF.

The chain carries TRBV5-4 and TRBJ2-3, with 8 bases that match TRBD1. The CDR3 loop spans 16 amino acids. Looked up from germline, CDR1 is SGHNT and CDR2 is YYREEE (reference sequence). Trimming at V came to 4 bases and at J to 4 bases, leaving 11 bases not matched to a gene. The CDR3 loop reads CASSQRAGQGSDTQYF. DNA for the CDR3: TGTGCCAGCAGCCAGAGGGCTGGACAGGGATCAGATACGCAGTATTTT.

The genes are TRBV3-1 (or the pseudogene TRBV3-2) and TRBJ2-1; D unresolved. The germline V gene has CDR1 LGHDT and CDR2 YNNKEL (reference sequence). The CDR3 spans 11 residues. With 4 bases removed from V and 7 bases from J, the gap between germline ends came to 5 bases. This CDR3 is CASSPGNEQFF. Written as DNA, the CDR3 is TGTGCCAGCAGCCCGGGTAATGAGCAGTTCTTC.

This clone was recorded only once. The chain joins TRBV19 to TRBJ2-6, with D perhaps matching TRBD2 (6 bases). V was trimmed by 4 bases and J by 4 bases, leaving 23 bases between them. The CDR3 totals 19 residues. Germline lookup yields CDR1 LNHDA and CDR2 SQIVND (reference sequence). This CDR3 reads CASSKAAGGLRSGANVLTF. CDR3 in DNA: TGTGCCAGTAGTAAAGCCGCCGGGGGACTTAGGTCCGGGGCCAACGTCCTGACTTTC. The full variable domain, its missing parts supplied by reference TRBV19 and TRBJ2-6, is DGGITQSPKYLFRKEGQNVTLSCEQNLNHDAMYWYRQDPGQGLRLIYYSQIVNDFQKGDIAEGYSVSREKKESFPLTVTSAQKNPTAFYLCASSKAAGGLRSGANVLTFGAGSRLTVL.

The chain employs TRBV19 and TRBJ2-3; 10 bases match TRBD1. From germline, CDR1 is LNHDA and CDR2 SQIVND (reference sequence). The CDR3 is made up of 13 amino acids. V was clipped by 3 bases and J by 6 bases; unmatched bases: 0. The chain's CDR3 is CASSMTGGDTQYF. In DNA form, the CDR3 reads TGTGCCAGTAGTATGACAGGGGGCGATACGCAGTATTTT.

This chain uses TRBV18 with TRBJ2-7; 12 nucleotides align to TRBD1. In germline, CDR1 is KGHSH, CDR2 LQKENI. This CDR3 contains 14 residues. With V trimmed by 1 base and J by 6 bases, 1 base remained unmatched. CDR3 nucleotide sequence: TGTGCCAGCTCACCACGGGACAGGGGGCCCGAGCAGTACTTC. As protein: CASSPRDRGPEQYF.

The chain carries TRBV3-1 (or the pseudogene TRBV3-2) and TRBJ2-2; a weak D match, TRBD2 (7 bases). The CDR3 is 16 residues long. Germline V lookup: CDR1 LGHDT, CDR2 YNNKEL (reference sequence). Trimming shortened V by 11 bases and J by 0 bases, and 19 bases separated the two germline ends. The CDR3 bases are TGTGCCGTCGAGGGGGGGGCGATAGCGAACACCGGGGAGCTGTTTTTT. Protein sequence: CAVEGGAIANTGELFF.

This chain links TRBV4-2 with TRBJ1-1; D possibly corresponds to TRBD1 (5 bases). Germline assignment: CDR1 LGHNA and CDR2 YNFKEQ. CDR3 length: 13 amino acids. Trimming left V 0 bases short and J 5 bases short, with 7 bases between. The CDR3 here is CASSQEGHTEAFF. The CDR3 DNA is TGTGCCAGCAGCCAAGAAGGACATACTGAAGCTTTCTTT.

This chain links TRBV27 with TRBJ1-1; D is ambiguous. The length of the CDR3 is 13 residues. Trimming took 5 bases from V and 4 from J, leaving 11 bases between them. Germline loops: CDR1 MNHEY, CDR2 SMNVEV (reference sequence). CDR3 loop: CASSLRGGTEAFF. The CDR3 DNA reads TGTGCCAGCAGTCTCCGGGGAGGCACTGAAGCTTTCTTT.

CDR3 residues: CASSPTGVYQETQYF. CDR3 DNA: TGTGCCAGCAGCCCGACAGGGGTTTACCAAGAGACCCAGTACTTC. The chain uses TRBV7-3 and TRBJ2-5; TRBD1 matches 8 bases. The V and J ends lost 5 bases and 0 bases, in that order; junction bases with no gene match: 5. The V gene's germline CDR1 is SGHTA and CDR2 FQGTGA. The CDR3 loop spans 15 amino acids.

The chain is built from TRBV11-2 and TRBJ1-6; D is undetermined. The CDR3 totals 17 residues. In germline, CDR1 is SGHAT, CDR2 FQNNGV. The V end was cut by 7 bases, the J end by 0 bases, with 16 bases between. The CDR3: CASTPMDRSSYNSPLHF. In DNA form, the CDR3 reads TGTGCCAGCACCCCAATGGACCGGAGCTCCTATAATTCACCCCTCCACTTT.

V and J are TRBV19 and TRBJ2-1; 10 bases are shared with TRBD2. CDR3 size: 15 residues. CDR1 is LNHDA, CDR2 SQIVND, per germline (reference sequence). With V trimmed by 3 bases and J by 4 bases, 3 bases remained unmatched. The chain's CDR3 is CASSIGSGGYNEQFF. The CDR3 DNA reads TGTGCCAGTAGTATCGGTAGCGGGGGGTACAATGAGCAGTTCTTC.

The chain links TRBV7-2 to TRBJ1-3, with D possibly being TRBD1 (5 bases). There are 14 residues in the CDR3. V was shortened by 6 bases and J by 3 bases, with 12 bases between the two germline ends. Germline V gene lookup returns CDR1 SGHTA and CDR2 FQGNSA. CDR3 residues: CASRHTGGGNTIYF. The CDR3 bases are TGTGCCAGCAGACACACTGGGGGTGGAAACACCATATATTTT. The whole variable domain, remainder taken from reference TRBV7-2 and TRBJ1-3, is GAGVSQSPSNKVTEKGKDVELRCDPISGHTALYWYRQSLGQGLEFLIYFQGNSAPDKSGLPSDRFSAERTGGSVSTLTIQRTQQEDSAVYLCASRHTGGGNTIYFGEGSWLTVV.

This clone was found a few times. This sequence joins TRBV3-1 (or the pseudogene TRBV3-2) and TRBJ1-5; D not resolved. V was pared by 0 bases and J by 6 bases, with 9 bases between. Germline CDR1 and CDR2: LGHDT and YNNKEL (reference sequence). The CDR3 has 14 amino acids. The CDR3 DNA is TGTGCCAGCAGCCAAGACTCTATGCGTCAGCCCCAGCATTTT. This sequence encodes CASSQDSMRQPQHF.

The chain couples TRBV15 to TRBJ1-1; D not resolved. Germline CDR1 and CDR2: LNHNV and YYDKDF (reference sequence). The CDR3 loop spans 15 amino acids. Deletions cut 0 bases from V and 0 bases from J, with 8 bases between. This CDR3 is CATSRDGSMNTEAFF. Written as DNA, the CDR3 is TGTGCCACCAGCAGAGACGGTTCCATGAACACTGAAGCTTTCTTT.

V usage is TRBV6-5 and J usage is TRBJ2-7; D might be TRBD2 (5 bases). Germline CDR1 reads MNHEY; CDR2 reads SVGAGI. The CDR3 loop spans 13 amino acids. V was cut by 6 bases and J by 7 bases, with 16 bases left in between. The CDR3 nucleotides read TGTGCCAGCAGGGAGGTCCTGTTCGGTGAGCAGTACTTC. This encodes CASREVLFGEQYF.

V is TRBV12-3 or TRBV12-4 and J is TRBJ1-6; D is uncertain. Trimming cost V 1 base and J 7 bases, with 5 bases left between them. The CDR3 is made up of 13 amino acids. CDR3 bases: TGTGCCAGCAGTTTAGTGGACAATTCACCCCTCCACTTT. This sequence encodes CASSLVDNSPLHF.

In DNA form, the CDR3 reads TGTGCCACCAGTGACCGTGCCAGCACTAGCACAGATACGCAGTATTTT. Encoded protein: CATSDRASTSTDTQYF. The chain couples TRBV24-1 to TRBJ2-3; D is undetermined. The CDR3 is 16 amino acids. With 4 bases removed from V and 0 bases from J, the gap between germline ends came to 13 bases. Per the germline V gene, CDR1 is KGHDR and CDR2 is SFDVKD.